Below, 28 T cell receptor beta chains from the same sample are listed, as sequenced in a study of T-cell reconstitution after alpha-beta-depleted transplantation in children. As it was prepared, the TCRbeta library received unique molecular identifiers. TCRdb recomputed calls from the PCR reads with MiXCR, one row per CDR3 protein. The table records 440,000 or so distinct CDR3 sequences, roughly a tenth of them present only once. The sequencing here drew on PBMCs from the stem cell graft donor, taken from the stem cell graft. These receptors were collected from a human donor who donated a stem cell graft to a child with acute myeloid leukemia.

This clonotype has only a few counts. V is TRBV6-6 and J is TRBJ1-2; no clear D gene. The germline V gene has CDR1 MNHNY and CDR2 SVGAGI (reference sequence). V gave up 0 bases and J gave up 3 bases, with 5 bases separating them. The CDR3 length is 13 residues. For the CDR3, the DNA is TGTGCCAGCAGTTACTCGATCGACTATGGCTACACCTTC. Its protein is CASSYSIDYGYTF.

This clonotype has ten or more counts. The J gene is TRBJ1-1, the V gene TRBV29-1; no clear D. V lost 4 bases to trimming and J lost 10 bases, with 10 bases between them. The CDR3 runs 10 residues. Germline lookup yields CDR1 SQVTM and CDR2 ANQGSEA. CDR3 coding DNA: TGCAGCGTTGTTAGCCGGCGAGCTTTCTTT. This encodes CSVVSRRAFF.

This clonotype was detected only a few times. The V and J genes are TRBV20-1 and TRBJ2-7; 12 nucleotides align to TRBD2. J was trimmed by 7 bases and V by 5 bases; bases with no gene match: 12. The CDR3 has 15 amino acids. In germline, CDR1 is DFQATT, CDR2 SNEGSKA (reference sequence). The CDR3 here is CSAPRLAGGRGEQYF. The CDR3 region has the DNA TGCAGTGCTCCCCGGCTAGCGGGAGGGCGGGGGGAGCAGTACTTC.

V usage is TRBV19 and J usage is TRBJ2-7; unclear D gene. Germline CDR1 and CDR2: LNHDA and SQIVND (reference sequence). This CDR3 spans 14 amino acids. Trimming took off 5 bases at V and 4 bases at J, with 15 bases between the two ends. The CDR3 region has the DNA TGTGCCAGTAGTCCCTACTCCACCCGATACGAGCAGTACTTC. Translating it yields CASSPYSTRYEQYF. Full variable domain (outside the CDR3, taken from reference TRBV19 and TRBJ2-7): DGGITQSPKYLFRKEGQNVTLSCEQNLNHDAMYWYRQDPGQGLRLIYYSQIVNDFQKGDIAEGYSVSREKKESFPLTVTSAQKNPTAFYLCASSPYSTRYEQYFGPGTRLTVT.

This clonotype was observed a few times. The chain combines TRBV10-2 with TRBJ1-3; D unclear. Trimming cost V 6 bases and J 0 bases, with 12 bases left between them. The CDR3 totals 15 residues. Germline loops: CDR1 WSHSY, CDR2 SAAADI. CDR3 DNA: TGCGCCAGCAGCTCCGACGGAAGCTCTGGAAACACCATATATTTT. Amino acid sequence: CASSSDGSSGNTIYF.

The rearrangement uses TRBV18 and TRBJ1-1; a weak D match, TRBD1 (6 bases). Trimming took off 3 bases at V and 1 base at J, with 18 bases between the two ends. The germline V gene has CDR1 KGHSH and CDR2 LQKENI. The CDR3 length is 17 residues. The chain's CDR3 is CASSPQSGGASNTEAFF. The DNA for the CDR3 is TGTGCCAGCTCACCTCAAAGTGGGGGGGCCTCGAACACTGAAGCTTTCTTT. The full variable domain, with the rest looked up from reference TRBV18 and TRBJ1-1, is NAGVMQNPRHLVRRRGQEARLRCSPMKGHSHVYWYRQLPEEGLKFMVYLQKENIIDESGMPKERFSAEFPKEGPSILRIQQVVRGDSAAYFCASSPQSGGASNTEAFFGQGTRLTVV.

The chain is built from TRBV5-4 and TRBJ2-1; TRBD1 matches 9 bases. Germline CDR1 is SGHNT and CDR2 is YYREEE (reference sequence). The CDR3 runs to 16 residues. V lost 3 bases to trimming and J lost 3 bases; unmatched junction nucleotides: 7. In DNA form, the CDR3 reads TGTGCCAGCAGCTCTTCCGGGACAGGGCTCTACAATGAGCAGTTCTTC. As protein: CASSSSGTGLYNEQFF.

This clonotype has at least ten counts. This chain's CDR3 is CASSFSSGFGTDTQYF. DNA of the CDR3: TGTGCCAGCAGCTTCAGTAGCGGGTTCGGCACAGATACGCAGTATTTT. The chain employs TRBV7-2 and TRBJ2-3, with 7 bases matching TRBD2. Trimming removed 3 bases from V and 1 base from J; junction bases left unmatched: 7. CDR3 length: 16 residues. Germline loops: CDR1 SGHTA, CDR2 FQGNSA.

This chain links TRBV6-2 or TRBV6-3 with TRBJ2-1; 14 bases are shared with TRBD2. The germline gives CDR1 MNHEY, CDR2 SVGEGT. Losses at the gene ends were 6 bases for V and 5 bases for J; bases not matched to a gene: 6. The CDR3 extends over 16 amino acids. In DNA form, the CDR3 reads TGTGCCAGCAGCCGACTAGCGGGAGGGGGGCACAATGAGCAGTTCTTC. Its translation: CASSRLAGGGHNEQFF.

The chain employs TRBV19 and TRBJ2-1, with unresolved D. In germline, CDR1 is LNHDA, CDR2 SQIVND (reference sequence). Trimming cost V 3 bases and J 5 bases, with 11 bases left between them. The CDR3 has 14 amino acids. CDR3 residues: CASSIAGSHNEQFF. CDR3 sequence (DNA): TGTGCCAGTAGTATTGCCGGGTCCCACAATGAGCAGTTCTTC.

The V gene is TRBV12-3 or TRBV12-4, the J gene TRBJ2-3; TRBD2 agrees at 8 bases. Unmatched junction bases numbered 7, after V lost 7 bases and J lost 4 bases. This CDR3 region has 14 residues. The CDR3 is CASTPGGAADTQYF. CDR3 nucleotides: TGTGCCAGCACCCCGGGAGGGGCCGCAGATACGCAGTATTTT.

The V and J genes are TRBV4-2 and TRBJ2-5; D unclear. Germline V lookup: CDR1 LGHNA, CDR2 YNFKEQ. The V gene lost 0 bases and the J gene lost 2 bases, with 10 bases spanning the gap. This CDR3 region has 15 residues. The DNA for the CDR3 is TGTGCCAGCAGCCAAGAAGGCGACCCGCAAGAGACCCAGTACTTC. Amino acids: CASSQEGDPQETQYF.

This clonotype was seen at least ten times. The chain has TRBV14 and TRBJ1-4; D ambiguous. The CDR3 contains 11 residues. CDR1 SGHDN and CDR2 FVKESK come from the germline V gene. V shed 6 bases and J shed 5 bases, with 4 bases lying between them. The CDR3 sequence is CASSANEKLFF. CDR3 coding DNA: TGTGCCAGCAGTGCAAATGAAAAACTGTTTTTT.

Ten or more counts support this clonotype. The rearrangement uses TRBV21-1 and TRBJ2-1; TRBD1, the D gene given by the table, was not confirmed from the DNA. TRBV21-1 is deemed a pseudogene. This CDR3 comprises 16 residues. The CDR3 is CASSKRGAPSYNEQFF. CDR3 nucleotide sequence: TGTGCCAGCAGCAAAAGGGGGGCTCCCTCCTACAATGAGCAGTTCTTC.

At least ten counts were recorded for this clonotype. This sequence joins TRBV7-9 and TRBJ2-5; a possible D gene is TRBD2 (5 bases). The CDR3 spans 13 residues. Trimming took 5 bases from V and 4 from J, leaving 11 bases between them. Per germline, CDR1 SEHNR and CDR2 FQNEAQ (reference sequence). CDR3 DNA sequence: TGTGCCAGCAGCCTAGTGGGGAGAGAGACCCAGTACTTC. It yields the protein CASSLVGRETQYF.

This clonotype has just a few counts. The gene calls are TRBV30 and TRBJ1-6; the match to TRBD1 covers 7 bases. The germline V gene has CDR1 GTSNPN and CDR2 SVGIG (reference sequence). V was clipped by 0 bases and J by 10 bases; unmatched bases: 6. The CDR3 spans 14 residues. CDR3 bases: TGTGCCTGGAGTGTCCAAGGGGGCCGGTCACCCCTCCACTTT. Protein product: CAWSVQGGRSPLHF. The full variable domain, rest sourced from reference TRBV30 and TRBJ1-6, is SQTIHQWPATLVQPVGSPLSLECTVEGTSNPNLYWYRQAAGRGLQLLFYSVGIGQISSEVPQNLSASRPQDRQFILSSKKLLLSDSGFYLCAWSVQGGRSPLHFGNGTRLTVT.

V is TRBV5-6 and J is TRBJ2-7, with 7 bases aligning to TRBD2. In germline, CDR1 is SGHDT, CDR2 YYEEEE. V shed 4 bases and J 6 bases; nucleotides not matched to a gene: 4. This CDR3 spans 12 amino acids. The CDR3 coding sequence is TGTGCCAGCAGCACCCCTAGCGGCGAGCAGTACGTC. The encoded protein is CASSTPSGEQYV.

A few counts support this clonotype. The chain uses TRBV10-3 and TRBJ2-1; D unresolved. The V gene's germline CDR1 is ENHRY and CDR2 SYGVKD. This CDR3 is 12 amino acids long. V was cut by 0 bases and J by 10 bases, with 7 bases left in between. The CDR3 spells CAISESIREQFF. For the CDR3, the DNA is TGTGCCATCAGTGAGTCAATCAGGGAGCAGTTCTTC.

The sample holds a few counts of this clonotype. The chain recombines TRBV2 with TRBJ1-2, with D possibly TRBD1 on 6 matching bases. Germline lookup yields CDR1 SNHLY and CDR2 FYNNEI. V dropped 1 base and J dropped 11 bases, with 17 bases sitting between them. The CDR3 length is 14 residues. The CDR3 DNA reads TGTGCCAGCAGTGAAGGTTGGACAGACAGAAGATACACCTTC. Protein product: CASSEGWTDRRYTF.

This clonotype showed up just a few times. V gene TRBV29-1 combines with J gene TRBJ1-4, with a weak D call TRBD1 (5 bases). V was trimmed by 7 bases and J by 8 bases, leaving 14 bases between them. This CDR3 is built from 12 residues. CDR1 and CDR2 from the germline V gene are SQVTM and ANQGSEA. CDR3 sequence: CSGGERREKLFF. The CDR3, as DNA: TGCAGCGGAGGGGAGAGACGCGAAAAACTGTTTTTT.

This clonotype came up a few times. V is TRBV7-9 and J is TRBJ2-7, with a tentative D call TRBD1 (7 bases). Germline CDR1 reads SEHNR; CDR2 reads FQNEAQ (reference sequence). The CDR3 has 16 residues. Trimming took off 5 bases at V and 3 bases at J, with 20 bases between the two ends. The CDR3 here is CASSPDMGGQIYEQYF. CDR3 bases: TGTGCCAGCAGCCCGGATATGGGGGGACAGATCTACGAGCAGTACTTC.

This clonotype turned up a few times. The rearrangement joins TRBV10-3 to TRBJ1-5; 9 bases are a match to TRBD1. The CDR3 totals 15 residues. Germline V CDR1 and CDR2: ENHRY, SYGVKD. Unmatched junction bases numbered 7, after V lost 10 bases and J lost 0 bases. CDR3 DNA: TGTGCCACAAAGGGACAGGGCGATAGCAATCAGCCCCAGCATTTT. Its translation: CATKGQGDSNQPQHF.

Ten or more counts support this clonotype. The chain has TRBV5-5 and TRBJ1-3; D ambiguous. The germline gives CDR1 SGHKS, CDR2 YYEKEE (reference sequence). Trimming left V 4 bases short and J 7 bases short, with 9 bases between. CDR3 length: 12 amino acids. The CDR3: CASSPGSNTIYF. CDR3 DNA: TGTGCCAGCAGCCCGGGGAGCAACACCATATATTTT.

The genes are TRBV6-5 and TRBJ2-1, with TRBD2 matching over 11 bases. With V trimmed by 2 bases and J by 0 bases, 3 bases remained unmatched. The CDR3 covers 17 residues. The germline gives CDR1 MNHEY, CDR2 SVGAGI. The CDR3 bases are TGTGCCAGCAGTTACGGAACTAGCGGGAGCTCCTACAATGAGCAGTTCTTC. This codes for CASSYGTSGSSYNEQFF.

This clonotype was counted a few times. J is TRBJ2-1 and V is TRBV7-2; 12 bases match TRBD2. Trimming took 4 bases from V and 2 from J; bases not matched to a gene: 6. The CDR3 consists of 17 residues. Germline V gives CDR1 SGHTA, CDR2 FQGNSA. This CDR3 is CASSSGLAGKPYNEQFF. The CDR3 DNA reads TGTGCCAGCAGCTCTGGACTAGCGGGAAAGCCCTACAATGAGCAGTTCTTC.

This clonotype has only a few counts. The gene calls are TRBV15 and TRBJ2-1; possible D gene TRBD1, 5 bases. V shed 1 base and J shed 8 bases, with 9 bases lying between them. Germline assignment: CDR1 LNHNV and CDR2 YYDKDF (reference sequence). CDR3 length: 13 amino acids. The CDR3 here is CATSRGGVHEQFF. CDR3 bases: TGTGCCACCAGCAGAGGGGGCGTCCATGAGCAGTTCTTC.

There are a few counts of this clonotype. This sequence joins TRBV5-6 and TRBJ1-1; 8 nucleotides line up with TRBD1. CDR3 size: 15 residues. The junction had 8 bases not matched to a gene; V was cut back by 7 bases and J by 0 bases. CDR1 is SGHDT and CDR2 is YYEEEE in the germline V gene. The CDR3: CASLEMTGVNTEAFF. CDR3 sequence (DNA): TGTGCCAGCTTGGAGATGACAGGGGTGAACACTGAAGCTTTCTTT.

This clonotype was detected ten times or more. The chain links TRBV27 to TRBJ1-1, with a possible D match to TRBD1 (5 bases). V gave up 1 base and J gave up 3 bases, with 9 bases separating them. Germline V lookup: CDR1 MNHEY, CDR2 SMNVEV (reference sequence). The CDR3 is 14 residues long. For the CDR3, the DNA is TGTGCCAGCAGTTTATTTTGGGGGGACACTGAAGCTTTCTTT. Translation: CASSLFWGDTEAFF.